The 2 T cell receptor beta chains below all came from one sample that was sequenced in a study of cytomegalovirus exposure and HLA in healthy donors. It was with 60 Vbeta and 13 Jbeta primers that the PCR ran. Produced via immunoSEQ multiplex PCR; TCRdb's table is partial and in-frame only. The repertoire includes 90,000 to 150,000 clones, 15% to 17% of them detected once, and 1.5% to 2% sits in the top ten. The sample consisted of PBMCs. Receptors originate from a woman under 30 in good health and CMV-seronegative.

The chain joins TRBV19 to TRBJ1-5; 7 nucleotides agree with TRBD1. The germline V gene encodes CDR1 LNHDA and CDR2 SQIVND (reference sequence). The CDR3 totals 14 residues. The ends lost 8 bases at V and 1 base at J; junction bases unmatched: 5. The CDR3 region is CASGRGPSNQPQHF. In DNA, the CDR3 is TGTGCCAGTGGAAGGGGGCCGAGCAATCAGCCCCAGCATTTT.

This clone was recorded a few times. The chain is built from TRBV6-6 and TRBJ2-1, with TRBD2 matching over 8 bases. With 4 bases clipped from V and 8 bases from J, the junction kept 13 bases outside the gene matches. CDR1 and CDR2 (germline): MNHNY, SVGAGI (reference sequence). The CDR3 has 16 amino acids. CDR3 amino acids: CASSSTGGGAGDEQFF. The DNA of the CDR3 is TGTGCCAGCAGTTCCACGGGAGGGGGGGCCGGTGATGAGCAGTTCTTC.